This TCR beta chain was documented in a study of technical replicates of blood from four donors. This CDR3 is built from 14 residues. Trimming at V came to 6 bases and at J to 2 bases, leaving 1 base not matched to a gene. CDR1 is MGHDK, CDR2 SYGVNS, per germline. Generated by immunoSEQ multiplex PCR, the TCRdb table keeps only in-frame clones and is missing some. This sample carries approximately 85,000 clones, approximately 95% of them seen once, and the ten largest clones take less than 0.3%. Sequences were obtained from T cells isolated from PBMCs. The clonotype comes from a human donor in good health. The J gene is TRBJ2-6, the V gene TRBV25-1; 7 nucleotides align to TRBD2. For the CDR3, the DNA is TGTGCCAGCAGGGGGGGGACTGGGGCCAACGTCCTGACTTTC. It translates to CASRGGTGANVLTF.